This T cell receptor (beta chain) was identified in a study of blood T cell repertoires in COVID-19. This clone was recorded once. Only in-frame clones appear in the TCRdb table, and some are missing; sequencing was by immunoSEQ multiplex PCR. The table lists around 97,000 clones, nearly 90% of them singletons, with 2.5% to 3.5% in the top ten. The source is a man in his forties or fifties in a cohort sampled during active COVID-19. The sequenced sample consisted of peripheral blood.

This CDR3 is CASSYSFYTEAFF. CDR3 bases: TGTGCCAGCAGTTACTCGTTTTATACTGAAGCTTTCTTT. This chain connects TRBV6-5 to TRBJ1-1; D is undetermined. This CDR3 contains 13 residues. Germline CDR1 is MNHEY and CDR2 is SVGAGI. Trimming removed 0 bases at V and 5 bases at J, with 7 bases between.